One sample yielded the 18 T cell receptor beta chains listed below, sequenced in a study of naive and memory T cell subsets (dated by TCRdb to the late 2010s). The library was obtained by 5' RACE. Sequencer: Illumina MiSeq. Four rounds of PCR, run with the SP2 primer together with nested alpha and beta constant region primers, were used to amplify the ligated cDNA. Starting from the raw public reads, TCRdb applied fastp trimming at Q25, assembled clones with MiXCR and retained in-frame beta chains. Rows are unified per CDR3 protein, each entry keeping the most common DNA and genes. The sample yields about 62,000 distinct CDR3 sequences; approximately 8% were counted once. Together, the top ten hold approximately 21% of the sample. The study described a robust, sensitive protocol for amplifying, sequencing and analyzing TCRs, using 3' ligation of a UMI-containing oligonucleotide to TCR cDNA. All receptors come from a female donor in good health.

In DNA form, the CDR3 reads TGCGCCAGCAGCCCGTTCGGGACAGTAACCACAGATACGCAGTATTTT. It encodes CASSPFGTVTTDTQYF. This chain connects TRBV5-1 to TRBJ2-3; TRBD1 matches at 7 bases. After removal of 4 bases from V and 2 bases from J, the junction contained 10 bases not matched to a gene. Germline CDR1 and CDR2: SGHRS and YFSETQ. The length of the CDR3 is 16 residues.

This clonotype was recorded many times. The chain recombines TRBV6-6 with TRBJ1-4; the match to TRBD1 covers 7 bases. Germline loops: CDR1 MNHNY, CDR2 SVGAGI (reference sequence). V shed 5 bases and J 1 base; nucleotides not matched to a gene: 4. This CDR3 region has 15 residues. Here the CDR3 DNA reads TGTGCCAGCAGTCGGGACAGCATAACTAATGAAAAACTGTTTTTT. Protein: CASSRDSITNEKLFF.

This clonotype occurred a few times. The V call is TRBV19, the J call TRBJ1-5, with TRBD1 identical over 11 bases. The length of the CDR3 is 12 residues. Germline assignment: CDR1 LNHDA and CDR2 SQIVND (reference sequence). The CDR3 protein is CAAGTGGQPQHF. The CDR3 bases are TGTGCAGCCGGGACAGGGGGACAGCCCCAGCATTTT.

This clonotype was found many times. The chain employs TRBV13 and TRBJ1-1, with D perhaps TRBD1 (5 bases). The CDR3 totals 15 residues. V gave up 4 bases and J gave up 1 base, with 13 bases separating them. CDR1 and CDR2 (germline): PRHDT, FYEKMQ (reference sequence). This CDR3 reads CASSSAGRGNTEAFF. The CDR3 region has the DNA TGTGCCAGCAGCTCGGCAGGGAGGGGGAACACTGAAGCTTTCTTT.

This clonotype was counted ten times or more. V is TRBV20-1 and J is TRBJ1-5, with 10 bases that match TRBD1. CDR3 length equals 17 residues. The germline V gene has CDR1 DFQATT and CDR2 SNEGSKA (reference sequence). The J segment lost 7 bases and the V segment lost 3 bases, leaving 15 bases of the junction unmatched. The CDR3 region has the DNA TGCAGTGCTAGCGGCCTACACGACAGGGGGCTCGAACAGCCCCAGCATTTT. It specifies CSASGLHDRGLEQPQHF.

This clonotype has a count of ten or more. The chain uses TRBV5-1 and TRBJ2-3; 7 nucleotides match TRBD1. Germline trimming cut 5 bases from V and 1 base from J; bases unmatched to any gene: 4. Germline values: CDR1 SGHRS, CDR2 YFSETQ. The CDR3 is 14 amino acids. The CDR3 spells CASREGTGTDTQYF. The CDR3, as DNA: TGCGCCAGCAGGGAAGGGACAGGCACAGATACGCAGTATTTT.

This chain connects TRBV12-3 or TRBV12-4 to TRBJ2-1; weak D call: TRBD1 (5 bases). CDR3 size: 12 residues. V was shortened by 1 base and J by 13 bases, with 11 bases between the two germline ends. In nucleotides, the CDR3 is TGTGCCAGCAGTTTAGTAGCCAGGGTACAGTTCTTC. Translation gives CASSLVARVQFF.

This clonotype was counted many times. The chain couples TRBV7-2 to TRBJ2-7, with unresolved D. Germline CDR1 and CDR2: SGHTA and FQGNSA. The CDR3 contains 11 residues. Trimming shortened V by 5 bases and J by 1 base, and 3 bases separated the two germline ends. The CDR3 reads CASSRSYEQYF. CDR3 coding DNA: TGTGCCAGCAGCCGGTCCTACGAGCAGTACTTC.

Ten or more counts support this clonotype. The chain is built from TRBV20-1 and TRBJ1-2, with D possibly matching TRBD1 (5 bases). V was pared by 5 bases and J by 0 bases, with 10 bases between. The CDR3 consists of 13 residues. The germline CDR1 and CDR2 sequences are DFQATT and SNEGSKA (reference sequence). The CDR3, as DNA: TGCAGTGCTGGGGGGACGGCTAACTATGGCTACACCTTC. Amino acids: CSAGGTANYGYTF.

This clonotype has more than one count but fewer than ten. The chain couples TRBV6-5 to TRBJ2-5; weak D call: TRBD1 (6 bases). The ends were cut back, 2 bases at V and 1 base at J, with 17 bases in the middle. Germline V lookup: CDR1 MNHEY, CDR2 SVGAGI. This CDR3 contains 17 residues. CDR3: CASSYSNPGQLQETQYF. The CDR3, as DNA: TGTGCCAGCAGTTACAGCAATCCGGGACAACTCCAAGAGACCCAGTACTTC.

This clonotype was seen more than once but under ten times. The chain links TRBV20-1 to TRBJ2-7; 9 bases fit TRBD1. Germline CDR1 reads DFQATT; CDR2 reads SNEGSKA (reference sequence). The CDR3 is made up of 14 amino acids. V was pared by 6 bases and J by 5 bases, with 11 bases of the junction left unmatched. The CDR3 protein is CSANREQGANEQYF. The DNA for the CDR3 is TGCAGTGCCAACAGGGAACAGGGGGCCAACGAGCAGTACTTC.

The chain combines TRBV7-2 with TRBJ2-7; D is perhaps TRBD2 (6 bases). V was cut by 0 bases and J by 9 bases, with 24 bases left in between. Germline V CDR1 and CDR2: SGHTA, FQGNSA. The CDR3 has 17 residues. CDR3: CASSLAFSGLLPGGQYF. In DNA form, the CDR3 reads TGTGCCAGCAGCTTAGCGTTCTCTGGACTATTACCCGGAGGGCAGTACTTC.

This clonotype was counted many times. V is TRBV28 and J is TRBJ1-2; D gene unclear. This CDR3 has 12 residues. CDR1 and CDR2 from the germline V gene are MDHEN and SYDVKM. V was trimmed by 5 bases and J by 7 bases, leaving 11 bases between them. CDR3 nucleotide sequence: TGTGCCAGCAGTCAATCCTATCGTGGCTACACCTTC. Translated: CASSQSYRGYTF.

Ten or more counts support this clonotype. This chain uses TRBV7-2 with TRBJ1-4; possibly TRBD1 for D (5 bases). This CDR3 has 14 amino acids. Germline lookup yields CDR1 SGHTA and CDR2 FQGNSA. V gave up 5 bases and J gave up 5 bases, with 12 bases separating them. The CDR3 here is CASSPDSANEKLFF. The CDR3 bases are TGTGCCAGCAGCCCCGACAGCGCAAATGAAAAACTGTTTTTT. The full variable domain, with the rest looked up from reference TRBV7-2 and TRBJ1-4, is GAGVSQSPSNKVTEKGKDVELRCDPISGHTALYWYRQSLGQGLEFLIYFQGNSAPDKSGLPSDRFSAERTGGSVSTLTIQRTQQEDSAVYLCASSPDSANEKLFFGSGTQLSVL.

In this sample, this clonotype turned up a few times. The gene calls are TRBV29-1 and TRBJ2-5, with unresolved D. Per germline, CDR1 SQVTM and CDR2 ANQGSEA. The CDR3 extends over 12 amino acids. Trimming shortened V by 3 bases and J by 2 bases, and 7 bases separated the two germline ends. CDR3 sequence: CSVETFQETQYF. CDR3 sequence (DNA): TGCAGCGTTGAGACTTTTCAAGAGACCCAGTACTTC.

The rearrangement uses TRBV20-1 and TRBJ2-7; possible D gene TRBD1, 5 bases. V was clipped by 5 bases and J by 3 bases, with 23 bases between them. This CDR3 region has 16 residues. Per germline, CDR1 DFQATT and CDR2 SNEGSKA (reference sequence). The CDR3 reads CSARNRGHHKVYEQYF. CDR3 DNA sequence: TGCAGTGCTCGAAATAGGGGCCACCACAAGGTCTACGAGCAGTACTTC.

This clonotype was detected many times. The J gene is TRBJ2-1, the V gene TRBV10-1, with TRBD2 matching 10 bases. With V trimmed by 5 bases and J by 8 bases, 9 bases remained unmatched. This CDR3 is 15 amino acids long. Germline-derived CDR1 and CDR2 are WNHNN and SYGVQD (reference sequence). CDR3: CASSILAGEGYEQFF. CDR3 DNA sequence: TGCGCCAGCAGTATCCTAGCGGGAGAGGGATATGAGCAGTTCTTC.

The rearrangement uses TRBV25-1 and TRBJ2-3, with a weak D call TRBD2 (6 bases). The CDR3 has 15 residues. Germline V CDR1 and CDR2: MGHDK, SYGVNS. V was shortened by 1 base and J by 4 bases, with 12 bases between the two germline ends. As DNA, the CDR3 is TGTGCCAGCAGTGAATTGGGGGAGGTCCCAGATACGCAGTATTTT. This sequence encodes CASSELGEVPDTQYF.